A selection of T cell receptor beta chains follows, all from one sample in a study of cytomegalovirus exposure and HLA in healthy donors. Only in-frame clones appear in the TCRdb table, and some are missing; sequencing was by immunoSEQ multiplex PCR. The sample yields about 150,000 clones, more than 70% seen once. The sequenced material came from PBMCs. These receptors came from a male donor in good health and CMV-seronegative. CDR3s include the opening cysteine and the closing phenylalanine or tryptophan. A D gene is named only where the DNA matches it firmly. Some rows have no size entry. The others give once, few or many, or a class for an expanded clone.

cdr3_aa	cdr3_nt	j_call	d_call	v_call	clone_size
CASSPGTAGAEAQYF	TGTGCCAGCAGCCCCGGGACTGCAGGCGCCGAGGCGCAGTATTTT	TRBJ2-3	-	TRBV6-5	-
CASSLSYRGRTEAFF	TGTGCCAGCAGTTTATCTTACAGGGGGAGGACTGAAGCTTTCTTT	TRBJ1-1	TRBD1	TRBV27	-
CASSEYQVTDTQYF	TGTGCCAGCAGTGAATACCAGGTAACAGATACGCAGTATTTT	TRBJ2-3	-	TRBV25-1	-
CASSLPRRGLSNSPLHF	TGTGCCAGCAGTTTACCTCGGAGGGGGCTAAGTAATTCACCCCTCCACTTT	TRBJ1-6	TRBD1	TRBV28	-
CAWGTGNSPLHF	TGTGCCTGGGGAACGGGGAATTCACCCCTCCACTTT	TRBJ1-6	-	TRBV30	-
CAMGTVEGIQYF	TGTGCCATGGGGACAGTTGAAGGCATTCAGTACTTC	TRBJ2-4	TRBD1	TRBV10-3	-
CASRQTGGASYGYTF	TGTGCCAGCAGGCAAACAGGGGGCGCCAGCTATGGCTACACCTTC	TRBJ1-2	TRBD1	TRBV28	-
CASSLGSLNSPLHF	TGTGCCAGCAGCTTAGGCAGTTTAAATTCACCCCTCCACTTT	TRBJ1-6	-	TRBV7-9	few
CATSRDYTTDTQYF	TGTGCCACCAGCAGAGATTACACCACAGATACGCAGTATTTT	TRBJ2-3	-	TRBV15	-
CASSADGGKSQPQHF	TGTGCCAGCAGCGCCGACGGAGGGAAGAGTCAGCCCCAGCATTTT	TRBJ1-5	-	TRBV9	-
CASSLGQSFAETQYF	TGTGCCAGCAGCTTGGGACAGAGCTTTGCGGAGACCCAGTACTTC	TRBJ2-5	TRBD1	TRBV11-3	-
CASSLDYSGANVLTF	TGTGCCAGCAGCTTAGATTACTCTGGGGCCAACGTCCTGACTTTC	TRBJ2-6	-	TRBV7-9	-
CASSLAPRMNTEAFF	TGTGCCAGCAGCTTGGCCCCCAGAATGAACACTGAAGCTTTCTTT	TRBJ1-1	-	TRBV5-6	-
CASSFQENTEAFF	TGCGCCAGCAGCTTTCAGGAGAACACTGAAGCTTTCTTT	TRBJ1-1	-	TRBV5-1	-
CASSIRRGQGVMNTEAFF	TGTGCCAGTAGTATAAGGAGAGGACAGGGCGTCATGAACACTGAAGCTTTCTTT	TRBJ1-1	TRBD1	TRBV19	-
CASSSRAGDTEAFF	TGTGCCAGCAGCTCCAGGGCAGGGGACACTGAAGCTTTCTTT	TRBJ1-1	-	TRBV7-9	-
CASSSRLAGQVGEQFF	TGTGCCAGCAGCTCCAGACTAGCGGGACAGGTGGGGGAACAGTTCTTC	TRBJ2-1	TRBD2	TRBV7-9	-
CASRVFLRDRAYEQYF	TGTGCCAGCAGAGTTTTCCTCCGGGACAGGGCCTACGAGCAGTACTTC	TRBJ2-7	TRBD1	TRBV27	-
CASSTVLYNEQFF	TGTGCCAGTAGTACAGTCCTTTACAATGAGCAGTTCTTC	TRBJ2-1	-	TRBV19	-
CASSSRIGGPNTGELFF	TGTGCTAGCAGCTCACGTATAGGGGGCCCGAACACCGGGGAGCTGTTTTTT	TRBJ2-2	TRBD1	TRBV7-7	-
CASSLSSGSFEQYF	TGTGCCAGCAGCTTGTCTAGCGGGAGCTTCGAACAGTACTTC	TRBJ2-7	TRBD2	TRBV5-6	-
CASSFRDRDGYTF	TGTGCCAGCAGCTTCCGGGACAGGGATGGCTACACCTTC	TRBJ1-2	TRBD1	TRBV7-8	-
CASSYRGNHEQYF	TGTGCCAGCAGTTATAGAGGGAACCACGAGCAGTACTTC	TRBJ2-7	-	TRBV6-5	-
CASSTLAGRGTDTQYF	TGTGCCAGCAGTACGCTAGCGGGTCGGGGCACAGATACGCAGTATTTT	TRBJ2-3	TRBD2	TRBV28	-
CASSKGTQVSHPYNEQFF	TGTGCCAGCAGCAAAGGGACACAGGTATCTCATCCCTACAATGAGCAGTTCTTC	TRBJ2-1	-	TRBV21-1	-
CASSKTVPNTEAFF	TGCGCCAGCAGCAAGACAGTCCCGAACACTGAAGCTTTCTTT	TRBJ1-1	-	TRBV5-1	few
CASSVRGGGNTQYF	TGTGCCAGCAGTGTCCGGGGGGGCGGAAATACGCAGTATTTT	TRBJ2-3	TRBD2	TRBV28	few
CASSLWGQLYNEQFF	TGTGCCAGCAGCTTATGGGGACAGCTCTACAATGAGCAGTTCTTC	TRBJ2-1	TRBD1	TRBV7-3	-
CAWSPGLAGGPDEQFF	TGTGCCTGGAGTCCCGGACTAGCGGGAGGGCCGGATGAGCAGTTCTTC	TRBJ2-1	TRBD2	TRBV30	once
CASSLSVGDRGAYEQYF	TGTGCCAGCAGCTTGTCAGTCGGGGACAGGGGGGCCTACGAGCAGTACTTC	TRBJ2-7	TRBD1	TRBV11-2	-
CASSLDGSPETQYF	TGTGCCAGCAGCTTAGATGGGAGCCCAGAGACCCAGTACTTC	TRBJ2-5	-	TRBV11-2	once
CASSSRTDTQYF	TGTGCCAGCAGCTCCCGTACAGATACGCAGTATTTT	TRBJ2-3	-	TRBV7-9	-
CASSEAGRGENSPLHF	TGTGCCAGCAGTGAGGCAGGCAGGGGGGAGAATTCACCCCTCCACTTT	TRBJ1-6	TRBD1	TRBV2	-
CASTSWAYGYTF	TGTGCCAGCACGTCATGGGCCTATGGCTACACCTTC	TRBJ1-2	-	TRBV28	-
CASSYSPIVPGQEKYEQYF	TGTGCCAGCAGCTACTCACCAATTGTACCGGGACAGGAGAAATACGAGCAGTACTTC	TRBJ2-7	TRBD1	TRBV13	-
CASRRQMNTEAFF	TGTGCCAGCAGGAGACAGATGAACACTGAAGCTTTCTTT	TRBJ1-1	-	TRBV6-5	-
CASRNIGRSDNSPLHF	TGTGCCAGCAGGAATATCGGGAGATCCGATAATTCACCCCTCCACTTT	TRBJ1-6	-	TRBV4-1	few
CASSIIRGSNQPQHF	TGTGCCAGTAGTATAATCAGGGGGAGCAATCAGCCCCAGCATTTT	TRBJ1-5	TRBD1	TRBV19	-
CASSQMANPGTGNTGELFF	TGCGCCAGCAGCCAAATGGCTAACCCCGGGACAGGAAACACCGGGGAGCTGTTTTTT	TRBJ2-2	TRBD1	TRBV4-3	-
CASSLGQGPYEQYF	TGTGCCAGCAGCCTCGGACAGGGGCCCTACGAGCAGTACTTC	TRBJ2-7	TRBD1	TRBV11-2	-
CASSSGGMGETQYF	TGTGCCAGCAGCTCAGGGGGTATGGGAGAGACCCAGTACTTC	TRBJ2-5	TRBD1	TRBV9	-
CASSLGQGYQTQYF	TGTGCCAGCTCACTCGGACAGGGGTACCAGACGCAGTATTTT	TRBJ2-3	TRBD1	TRBV18	-
CASSPGQATDTQYF	TGTGCCAGCTCACCGGGACAGGCAACAGATACGCAGTATTTT	TRBJ2-3	TRBD1	TRBV18	-
CASSLKQDMGYNEQFF	TGCGCCAGCAGCTTGAAACAGGACATGGGCTACAATGAGCAGTTCTTC	TRBJ2-1	-	TRBV5-1	-
CASSAGQDSNQPQHF	TGCGCCAGCAGCGCGGGACAGGATAGCAATCAGCCCCAGCATTTT	TRBJ1-5	TRBD1	TRBV5-1	-
CAWSVLAGGGETQYF	TGTGCCTGGAGTGTGTTAGCGGGAGGCGGAGAGACCCAGTACTTC	TRBJ2-5	TRBD2	TRBV30	-
CASSAAGTRRGNEQFF	TGTGCCAGCAGTGCGGCCGGGACCCGGAGGGGCAATGAGCAGTTCTTC	TRBJ2-1	-	TRBV27	-
CASSDSVNVMETQYF	TGTGCCAGCAGTGACTCGGTGAACGTCATGGAGACCCAGTACTTC	TRBJ2-5	-	TRBV6-1	-
CASSLGRRGGVADTQYF	TGTGCCAGCAGCTTAGGGAGGAGGGGGGGCGTAGCAGATACGCAGTATTTT	TRBJ2-3	-	TRBV7-3	-
CASSQGLVTEAFF	TGTGCCAGCAGCCAAGGTCTTGTCACTGAAGCTTTCTTT	TRBJ1-1	-	TRBV14	-
CASSYSGGGVYNEQFF	TGTGCCAGCAGTTATAGCGGGGGAGGGGTATACAATGAGCAGTTCTTC	TRBJ2-1	TRBD2	TRBV27	-
CASSLTGSGANVLTF	TGTGCCAGCAGTTTAACAGGCTCTGGGGCCAACGTCCTGACTTTC	TRBJ2-6	-	TRBV6-5	-
CASSLASSGRGNEQLF	TGTGCCAGCAGCTTGGCTTCTAGCGGGAGGGGGAATGAGCAGCTCTTC	TRBJ2-1	TRBD2	TRBV5-4	-
CASSQGRLAGIYEQYF	TGCGCCAGCAGCCAAGGTCGGCTAGCGGGTATCTACGAGCAGTACTTC	TRBJ2-7	TRBD2	TRBV4-3	-